This T cell receptor (beta chain) was sequenced during a study of cytomegalovirus exposure and HLA in healthy donors. This clone has just a few counts. 60 Vbeta and 13 Jbeta primers were used in PCR. Method: immunoSEQ multiplex PCR; TCRdb's copy keeps in-frame clones and lacks some. The sample carries approximately 190,000 clones, around 85% recorded once. The study sampled nominally healthy donors, though unrecorded immune exposures were likely. The CDR3 is 17 amino acids. Trimming removed 8 bases from V and 0 bases from J; junction bases left unmatched: 7. Germline values: CDR1 SGHAT, CDR2 FQNNGV. Source material: PBMCs. The TCR sequence derives from a middle-aged man in good health and CMV-seronegative. This chain links TRBV11-2 with TRBJ2-2, with 12 positions matching TRBD2. The CDR3 coding sequence is TGTGCCAGCGGACGACTAGCGGGGGCCTCGAACACCGGGGAGCTGTTTTTT. It specifies CASGRLAGASNTGELFF. Combining the CDR3 with reference TRBV11-2 and TRBJ2-2 gives the whole variable domain EAGVAQSPRYKIIEKRQSVAFWCNPISGHATLYWYQQILGQGPKLLIQFQNNGVVDDSQLPKDRFSAERLKGVDSTLKIQPAKLEDSAVYLCASGRLAGASNTGELFFGEGSRLTVL.